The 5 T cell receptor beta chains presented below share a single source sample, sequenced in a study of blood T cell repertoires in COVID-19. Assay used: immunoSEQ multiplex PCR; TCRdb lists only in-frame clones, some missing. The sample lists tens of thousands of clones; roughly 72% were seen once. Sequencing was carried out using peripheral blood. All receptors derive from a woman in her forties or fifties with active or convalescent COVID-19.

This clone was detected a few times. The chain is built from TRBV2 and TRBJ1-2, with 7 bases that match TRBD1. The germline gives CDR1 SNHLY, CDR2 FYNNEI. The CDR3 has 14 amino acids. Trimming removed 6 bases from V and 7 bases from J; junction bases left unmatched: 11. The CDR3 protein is CASRRSPGGTGYTF. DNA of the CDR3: TGTGCCAGCAGAAGGTCACCAGGGGGTACTGGCTACACCTTC.

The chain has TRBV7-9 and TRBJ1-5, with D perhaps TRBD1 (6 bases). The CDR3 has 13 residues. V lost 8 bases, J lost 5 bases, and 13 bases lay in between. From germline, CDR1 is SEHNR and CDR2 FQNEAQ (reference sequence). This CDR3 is CASSGAGDQPQHF. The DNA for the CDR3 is TGTGCCAGCTCCGGGGCAGGGGATCAGCCCCAGCATTTT.

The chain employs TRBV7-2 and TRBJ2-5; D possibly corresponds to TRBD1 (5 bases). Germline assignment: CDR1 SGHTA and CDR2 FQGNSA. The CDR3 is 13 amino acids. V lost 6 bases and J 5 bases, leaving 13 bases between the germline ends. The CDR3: CASRRQGLETQYF. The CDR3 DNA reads TGTGCCAGCAGACGGCAGGGTTTGGAGACCCAGTACTTC.

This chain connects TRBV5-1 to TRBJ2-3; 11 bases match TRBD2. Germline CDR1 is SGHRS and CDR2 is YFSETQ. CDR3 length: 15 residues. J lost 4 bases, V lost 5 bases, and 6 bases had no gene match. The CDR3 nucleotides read TGCGCCAGCAGTGCTAGCGGGAGGACCTCAGATACGCAGTATTTT. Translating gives CASSASGRTSDTQYF.

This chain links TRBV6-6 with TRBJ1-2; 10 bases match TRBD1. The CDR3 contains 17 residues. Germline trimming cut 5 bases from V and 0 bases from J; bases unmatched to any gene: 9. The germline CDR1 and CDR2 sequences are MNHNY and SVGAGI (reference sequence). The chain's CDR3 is CASSPRQGATANYGYTF. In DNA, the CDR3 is TGTGCCAGCAGTCCTAGACAGGGGGCGACCGCTAACTATGGCTACACCTTC.